The following is a T cell receptor (beta chain) sequence with its context. The same CDR3 arises from other DNA sequences in this sample as well. The sample comes from a study of blood T cell repertoires in COVID-19. Study in general: The samples span acute and convalescent COVID-19 from the United States, Italy and Spain. T cells, B-cell-depleted T cells, or PBMCs supplied cDNA or gDNA.

In the study's own analysis: Researchers report that nucleated cell counts were estimated from reference gene primer amplification. Clones were sequenced by immunoSEQ multiplex PCR, and TCRdb holds only the in-frame ones, with some missing. V and J calls and clone size are those listed in that table; D and trimming were worked out from the DNA. The table shows about 100,000 clones, with over 60% occurring only once. The germline V gene encodes CDR1 LNHDA and CDR2 SQIVND (reference sequence). This CDR3 has 14 amino acids. The V segment lost 6 bases and the J segment 2 bases; nucleotides outside the gene matches: 1.

V gene TRBV19 combines with J gene TRBJ1-5; 10 bases agree with TRBD1. The sequencing sample was made of peripheral blood. The source is a man aged 65 to 85 with acute or convalescent COVID-19. CDR3 protein: CASSGTGGNQPQHF. The DNA of the CDR3 is TGTGCCAGTAGCGGGACAGGGGGCAATCAGCCCCAGCATTTT.